This record covers a single T cell receptor (beta chain). In the authors' workflow: Reference gene primer amplification in the assay estimated nucleated cell counts. Data came from immunoSEQ multiplex PCR; TCRdb stores just in-frame clones and leaves some out. That table furnishes V, J and clone size, whereas the DNA furnished D and trimming. The sample includes around 76,000 clones, around 80% of them seen just once. With 0 bases clipped from V and 5 bases from J, the junction kept 5 bases outside the gene matches. Per the germline V gene, CDR1 is SGDLS and CDR2 is YYNGEE. This CDR3 has 15 residues. The sample comes from a study of blood T cell repertoires in COVID-19. About the research overall: PBMCs, B-cell-depleted T cells, or T cells provided the cDNA or gDNA that made up the material.

Sequencing was carried out using peripheral blood. The clonotype comes from a man aged 45-60 years with COVID-19, enrolled during active disease. J is TRBJ2-5 and V is TRBV9, with 9 bases aligning to TRBD2. CDR3: CASSVAAGGPETQYF. In DNA, the CDR3 is TGTGCCAGCAGCGTAGCGGCGGGAGGGCCGGAGACCCAGTACTTC.